Listed below are T cell receptor beta chains from one sample, sequenced in a study of cytomegalovirus exposure and HLA in healthy donors. Profiled with immunoSEQ multiplex PCR; TCRdb holds only in-frame clones, not every one. The sample comprises roughly 220,000 clones, about 90% of which are singletons, and 1% to 1.2% rests with the top ten. The sequencing sample was made of PBMCs. The receptors were sampled from a woman under 30 in good health and CMV-seronegative. Both conserved end residues are part of each CDR3. The D gene is left open where the match is weak. Clone size, where shown, is once, few, many, or a class for clones that have expanded.

D gene,clone size,V gene,J gene,CDR3 DNA,CDR3 protein
TRBD2,-,TRBV28,TRBJ2-7,TGTGCCAGCAGTCTCACGACTAGCGGGGGCTACGAGCAGTACTTC,CASSLTTSGGYEQYF
TRBD1,-,TRBV5-1,TRBJ2-3,TGCGCCAGCAGCTTGGAAAGGACAGGGGCCGTAGATACGCAGTATTTT,CASSLERTGAVDTQYF
-,-,TRBV5-4,TRBJ2-1,TGTGCCAGCAGAAAAAACAGGGACTACAGCTCCTACAATGAGCAGTTCTTC,CASRKNRDYSSYNEQFF
-,once,TRBV18,TRBJ2-7,TGTGCCAGCTCACAGCGATTCTACGAGCAGTACTTC,CASSQRFYEQYF
TRBD1,-,TRBV27,TRBJ2-7,TGTGCCAGCAAACCTCAGACAGGGACCTCCTACGAGCAGTACTTC,CASKPQTGTSYEQYF
TRBD2,once,TRBV27,TRBJ2-7,TGTGCCAGCAGCCTCGGGACTAGCGGGATCGAGCAGTACTTC,CASSLGTSGIEQYF
TRBD2,-,TRBV19,TRBJ2-2,TGTGCCAGTAGATTTAGCGGGAGGTTCGCGAACACCGGGGAGCTGTTTTTT,CASRFSGRFANTGELFF
-,-,TRBV6-5,TRBJ1-6,TGTGCCAGCAGTTACGATACAGAGTATAATTCACCCCTCCACTTT,CASSYDTEYNSPLHF
TRBD1,-,TRBV4-1,TRBJ1-3,TGCGCCAGCAGCCCGTCACCGGGACAGGGATTTTTAGCTGGAAACACCATATATTTT,CASSPSPGQGFLAGNTIYF
TRBD2,-,TRBV6-5,TRBJ2-1,TGTGCCAGGAAGGCTAGCGGGGGCTACAATGAGCAGTTCTTC,CARKASGGYNEQFF
TRBD1,-,TRBV29-1,TRBJ1-3,TGCAGCGCCGAGGGACAGGGGTACACCATATATTTT,CSAEGQGYTIYF
TRBD2,-,TRBV27,TRBJ2-5,TGTGCCAGCAGTTTATGGACTAGCGGGGATGCGGAGACCCAGTACTTC,CASSLWTSGDAETQYF
TRBD1,-,TRBV6-5,TRBJ2-1,TGTGCCAGCAGCTTGCGACAGGGTTACAATGAGCAGTTCTTC,CASSLRQGYNEQFF
TRBD2,-,TRBV27,TRBJ2-1,TGTGCCAGCAGTCTCCGACTAGCGGGCCTCTCCTACAATGAGCAGTTCTTC,CASSLRLAGLSYNEQFF
TRBD1,once,TRBV28,TRBJ1-1,TGTGCCAGCACTAGACAGGGTTACGATGAAGCTTTCTTT,CASTRQGYDEAFF
-,-,TRBV7-8,TRBJ1-2,TGTGCCAGCAGCACGGCACGGGAATCTGGCTACACCTTC,CASSTARESGYTF
-,-,TRBV11-2,TRBJ1-1,TGTGCCAGCAGCTTAGCAGGGGATAGCGCTGAAGCTTTCTTT,CASSLAGDSAEAFF
TRBD2,once,TRBV7-2,TRBJ2-7,TGTGCCAGCACCCCACCGCCTCTAGCGGGAGCTTACGAGCAGTACTTC,CASTPPPLAGAYEQYF
TRBD1,-,TRBV14,TRBJ1-1,TGTGCCAGCAGCCACCGGACAGGGATGAACACTGAAGCTTTCTTT,CASSHRTGMNTEAFF
-,-,TRBV5-1,TRBJ1-2,TGCGCCAGCAGCTTGGGGCACAGGGAGGGCGGCTACACCTTC,CASSLGHREGGYTF
TRBD2,-,TRBV27,TRBJ2-5,TGTGCCAGCAGTTTATATGGTCTGGGGTTTCGAGCGGGGGAAGAGACCCAGTACTTC,CASSLYGLGFRAGEETQYF
TRBD2,-,TRBV5-4,TRBJ2-1,TGTGCCAGCAGCCCTAGCGGGATCCTTTACAATGAGCAGTTCTTC,CASSPSGILYNEQFF
TRBD2,-,TRBV10-2,TRBJ2-7,TGCGCCAGCGCGGCGGGAGGGGCCTACGAGCAGTACTTC,CASAAGGAYEQYF
-,-,TRBV4-1,TRBJ2-6,TGCGCCAGCAGCCAGGGCCGTTTCTCTGGGGCCAACGTCCTGACTTTC,CASSQGRFSGANVLTF
-,few,TRBV29-1,TRBJ2-2,TGCAGCGCCCGGCGGAGCGGGTTGACCGGGGAGCTGTTTTTT,CSARRSGLTGELFF
-,-,TRBV2,TRBJ2-5,TGTGCCAGCAAAGAAGGAGTCAACTCGGGGACCCAGTACTTC,CASKEGVNSGTQYF
-,-,TRBV7-3,TRBJ1-5,TGTGCCAGCAGCAACGGAGCGTCGGATCAGCCCCAGCATTTT,CASSNGASDQPQHF
-,few,TRBV5-1,TRBJ1-2,TGCGCCAGCAGCTTAGCCCAGGGGAGCGATGGCTACACCTTC,CASSLAQGSDGYTF
TRBD1,-,TRBV7-2,TRBJ2-4,TGTGCCAGCAGCTTAGGACGGCAGGGGGCGGTTGACATTCAGTACTTC,CASSLGRQGAVDIQYF
-,-,TRBV19,TRBJ1-5,TGTGCCAGTAGTCTCCACAGGGATGTCTACAATCAGCCCCAGCATTTT,CASSLHRDVYNQPQHF
-,-,TRBV6-6,TRBJ2-1,TGTGCCAGCAGCCCCCTGAATGAGCAGTTCTTC,CASSPLNEQFF
TRBD2,-,TRBV7-9,TRBJ2-7,TGTGCCAGCAGCCCGGTAACTAGCGGGAAATACGAGCAGTACTTC,CASSPVTSGKYEQYF
-,-,TRBV5-4,TRBJ2-1,TGTGCCAGCAGCTTCGGGCTAGCCAGCTCCTACAATGAGCAGTTCTTC,CASSFGLASSYNEQFF
TRBD2,-,TRBV4-1,TRBJ2-5,TGCGCCAGCAGCTTCCGCTCCATAGCGGGACAAGAGACCCAGTACTTC,CASSFRSIAGQETQYF
-,-,TRBV9,TRBJ2-2,TGTGCCAGCAGCGTAACAGGTACCACCGGGGAGCTGTTTTTT,CASSVTGTTGELFF
-,once,TRBV6-1,TRBJ1-1,TGTGCCAGCAGTGAAGTTTGGGGGGGCGCTTACACTGAAGCTTTCTTT,CASSEVWGGAYTEAFF
-,-,TRBV4-1,TRBJ2-1,TGCGCCAGCAGCCAAGGAGGGTCGGAAAGCTCCTACAATGAGCAGTTCTTC,CASSQGGSESSYNEQFF
TRBD1,-,TRBV19,TRBJ2-7,TGTGCCAGTAGTATTACAGGGGGCTTATCCTACGAGCAGTACTTC,CASSITGGLSYEQYF
TRBD2,-,TRBV18,TRBJ2-2,TGTGCCAGCTCACCACTCCGCGGACTAGCGGGAGAGCAAGGCGGGGAGCTGTTTTTT,CASSPLRGLAGEQGGELFF
-,-,TRBV5-8,TRBJ2-7,TGTGCCAGCAGCTGGGACTCCGGAGGCCTCGAGCAGTACTTC,CASSWDSGGLEQYF
TRBD1,-,TRBV27,TRBJ2-1,TGTGCCAGCAGTCTAATTGACAGGGGGCGGAATGAGCAGTTCTTC,CASSLIDRGRNEQFF
-,-,TRBV18,TRBJ1-5,TGTGCCAGCTCACCACGGTTCGGGGATAGCAATCAGCCCCAGCATTTT,CASSPRFGDSNQPQHF
-,-,TRBV29-1,TRBJ1-3,TGCAGCGTTCCGGGTCCCCGGGGAAACACCATATATTTT,CSVPGPRGNTIYF
-,-,TRBV5-4,TRBJ1-2,TGTGCCAGCAGCCAGGCAGGCCGTAACTATGGCTACACCTTC,CASSQAGRNYGYTF
-,-,TRBV6-1,TRBJ1-4,TGTGCCAGCAGTGGCCGGACCGGGGAAGGTGGGGAAAAACTGTTTTTT,CASSGRTGEGGEKLFF
TRBD1,-,TRBV6-1,TRBJ2-2,TGTGCCAGCAGTGCCCCCGGGACAGTGAACACCGGGGAGCTGTTTTTT,CASSAPGTVNTGELFF